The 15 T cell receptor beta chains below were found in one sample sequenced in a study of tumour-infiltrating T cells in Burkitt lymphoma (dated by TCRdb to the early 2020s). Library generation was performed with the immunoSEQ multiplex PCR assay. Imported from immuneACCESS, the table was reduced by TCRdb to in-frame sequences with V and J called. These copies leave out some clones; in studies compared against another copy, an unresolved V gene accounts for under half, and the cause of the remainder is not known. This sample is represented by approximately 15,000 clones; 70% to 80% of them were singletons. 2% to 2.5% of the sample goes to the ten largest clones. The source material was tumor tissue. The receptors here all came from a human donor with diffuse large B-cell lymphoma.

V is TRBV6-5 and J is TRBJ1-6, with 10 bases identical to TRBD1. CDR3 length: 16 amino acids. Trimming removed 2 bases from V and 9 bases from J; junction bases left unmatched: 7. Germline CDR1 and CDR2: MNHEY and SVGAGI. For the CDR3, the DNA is TGTGCCAGCAGTTACCCCCTGGGGACAGGGGTTTCACCCCTCCACTTT. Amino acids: CASSYPLGTGVSPLHF.

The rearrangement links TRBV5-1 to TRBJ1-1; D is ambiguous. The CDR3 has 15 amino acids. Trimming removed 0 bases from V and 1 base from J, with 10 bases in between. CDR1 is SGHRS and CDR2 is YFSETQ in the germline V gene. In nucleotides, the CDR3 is TGCGCCAGCAGCTTGGAGCGGTTAGGGAACACTGAAGCTTTCTTT. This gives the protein CASSLERLGNTEAFF.

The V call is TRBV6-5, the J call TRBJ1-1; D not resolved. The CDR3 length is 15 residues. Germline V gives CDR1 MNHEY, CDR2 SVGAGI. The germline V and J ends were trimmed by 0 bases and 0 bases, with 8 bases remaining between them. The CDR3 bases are TGTGCCAGCAGTTACTCGATGGGATTGAACACTGAAGCTTTCTTT. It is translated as CASSYSMGLNTEAFF.

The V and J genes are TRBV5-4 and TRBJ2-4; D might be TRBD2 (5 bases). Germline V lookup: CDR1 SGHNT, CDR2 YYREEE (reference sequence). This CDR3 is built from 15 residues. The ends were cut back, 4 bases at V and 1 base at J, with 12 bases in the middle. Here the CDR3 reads CASSAGLPAKNIQYF. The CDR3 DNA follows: TGTGCCAGCAGCGCGGGCCTCCCCGCCAAAAACATTCAGTACTTC.

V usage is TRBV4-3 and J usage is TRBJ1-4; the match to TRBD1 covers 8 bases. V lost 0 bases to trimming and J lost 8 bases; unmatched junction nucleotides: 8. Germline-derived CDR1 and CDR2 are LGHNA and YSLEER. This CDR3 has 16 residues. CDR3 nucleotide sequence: TGCGCCAGCAGCCAAGATAACGGACAGGGTAACGAAAAACTGTTTTTT. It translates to CASSQDNGQGNEKLFF.

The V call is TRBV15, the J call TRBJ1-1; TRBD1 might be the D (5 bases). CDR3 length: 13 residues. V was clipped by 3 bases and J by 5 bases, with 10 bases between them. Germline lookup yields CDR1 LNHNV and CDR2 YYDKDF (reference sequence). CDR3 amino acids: CATSSQGITEAFF. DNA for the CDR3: TGTGCCACCAGCAGCCAGGGAATAACTGAAGCTTTCTTT.

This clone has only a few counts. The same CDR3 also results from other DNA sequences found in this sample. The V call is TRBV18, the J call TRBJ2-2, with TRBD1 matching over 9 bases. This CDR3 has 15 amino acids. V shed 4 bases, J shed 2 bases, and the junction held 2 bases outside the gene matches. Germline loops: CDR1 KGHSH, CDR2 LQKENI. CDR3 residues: CASSRGQGNTGELFF. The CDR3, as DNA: TGTGCCAGCTCACGGGGACAGGGAAACACCGGGGAGCTGTTTTTT. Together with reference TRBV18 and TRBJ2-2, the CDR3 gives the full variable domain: NAGVMQNPRHLVRRRGQEARLRCSPMKGHSHVYWYRQLPEEGLKFMVYLQKENIIDESGMPKERFSAEFPKEGPSILRIQQVVRGDSAAYFCASSRGQGNTGELFFGEGSRLTVL.

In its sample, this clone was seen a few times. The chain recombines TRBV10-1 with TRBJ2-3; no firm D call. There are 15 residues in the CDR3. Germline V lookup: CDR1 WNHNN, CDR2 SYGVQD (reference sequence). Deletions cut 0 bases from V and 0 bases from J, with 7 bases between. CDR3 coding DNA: TGCGCCAGCAGTGAGTCGGCACATAGCACAGATACGCAGTATTTT. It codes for CASSESAHSTDTQYF.

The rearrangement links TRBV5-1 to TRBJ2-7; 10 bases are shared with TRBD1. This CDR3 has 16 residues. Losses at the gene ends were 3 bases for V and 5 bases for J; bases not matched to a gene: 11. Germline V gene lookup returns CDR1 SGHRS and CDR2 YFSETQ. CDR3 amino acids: CASSSPDRDRGHEQYF. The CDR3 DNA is TGCGCCAGCAGCTCCCCGGATCGGGACAGGGGCCACGAGCAGTACTTC. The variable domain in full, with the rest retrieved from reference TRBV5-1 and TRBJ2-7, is KAGVTQTPRYLIKTRGQQVTLSCSPISGHRSVSWYQQTPGQGLQFLFEYFSETQRNKGNFPGRFSGRQFSNSRSEMNVSTLELGDSALYLCASSSPDRDRGHEQYFGPGTRLTVT.

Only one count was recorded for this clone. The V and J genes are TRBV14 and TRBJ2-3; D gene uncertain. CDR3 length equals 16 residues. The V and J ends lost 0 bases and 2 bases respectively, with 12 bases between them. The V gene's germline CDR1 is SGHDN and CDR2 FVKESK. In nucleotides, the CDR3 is TGTGCCAGCAGCCAAGATCAGAACGCTATCACAGATACGCAGTATTTT. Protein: CASSQDQNAITDTQYF.

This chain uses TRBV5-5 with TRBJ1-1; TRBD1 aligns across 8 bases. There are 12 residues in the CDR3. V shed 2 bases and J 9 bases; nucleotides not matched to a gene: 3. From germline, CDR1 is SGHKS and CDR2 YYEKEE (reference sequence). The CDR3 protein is CASSLWDRQAFF. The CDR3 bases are TGTGCCAGCAGCTTATGGGACAGGCAAGCTTTCTTT.

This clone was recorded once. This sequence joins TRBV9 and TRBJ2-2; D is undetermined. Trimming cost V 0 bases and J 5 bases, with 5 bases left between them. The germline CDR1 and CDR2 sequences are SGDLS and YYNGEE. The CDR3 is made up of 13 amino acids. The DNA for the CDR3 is TGTGCCAGCAGCGTAGTGGAGACCGGGGAGCTGTTTTTT. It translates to CASSVVETGELFF.

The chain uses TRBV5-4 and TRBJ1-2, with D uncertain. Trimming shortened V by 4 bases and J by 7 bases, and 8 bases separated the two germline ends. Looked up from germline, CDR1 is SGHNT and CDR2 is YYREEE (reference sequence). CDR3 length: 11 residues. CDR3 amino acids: CASSPHGGYTF. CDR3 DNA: TGTGCCAGCAGCCCACACGGTGGCTACACCTTC. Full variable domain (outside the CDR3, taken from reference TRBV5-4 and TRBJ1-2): ETGVTQSPTHLIKTRGQQVTLRCSSQSGHNTVSWYQQALGQGPQFIFQYYREEENGRGNFPPRFSGLQFPNYSSELNVNALELDDSALYLCASSPHGGYTFGSGTRLTVV.

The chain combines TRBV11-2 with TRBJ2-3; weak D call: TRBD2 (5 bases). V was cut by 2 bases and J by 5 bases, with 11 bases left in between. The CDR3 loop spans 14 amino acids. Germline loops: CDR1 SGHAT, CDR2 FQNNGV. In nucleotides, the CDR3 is TGTGCCAGCAGCTTATCATCCCGGGGAGATACGCAGTATTTT. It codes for CASSLSSRGDTQYF. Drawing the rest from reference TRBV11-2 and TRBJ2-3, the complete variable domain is EAGVAQSPRYKIIEKRQSVAFWCNPISGHATLYWYQQILGQGPKLLIQFQNNGVVDDSQLPKDRFSAERLKGVDSTLKIQPAKLEDSAVYLCASSLSSRGDTQYFGPGTRLTVL.

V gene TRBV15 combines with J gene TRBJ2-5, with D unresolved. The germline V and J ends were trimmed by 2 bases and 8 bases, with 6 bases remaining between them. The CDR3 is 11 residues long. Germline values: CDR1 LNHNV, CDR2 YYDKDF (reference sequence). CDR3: CATSRLETQYF. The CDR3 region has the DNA TGTGCCACCAGCAGACTAGAAACCCAGTACTTC.